Described below is a single TCR beta chain sequence and its context. These data belong to a study of blood T cell repertoires in COVID-19. The CDR3 covers 16 residues. Germline CDR1 SGHVS, CDR2 FQNEAQ. V gave up 4 bases and J gave up 4 bases; unmatched junction bases: 10. Assay: immunoSEQ multiplex PCR; the TCRdb copy retains only in-frame clones and omits some. Of 250,000 to 300,000 clones listed, approximately 82% were seen once; the top ten hold roughly 4.5%. This clonotype was sampled from a man between 60 and 75 years old who had recovered from COVID-19. Sequencing was performed on peripheral blood. The V call is TRBV7-8, the J call TRBJ2-3; 8 bases are shared with TRBD1. DNA for the CDR3: TGTGCCAGCAGCTGGGGCGACAGGGGAGGCGCAGATACGCAGTATTTT. Translation gives CASSWGDRGGADTQYF.